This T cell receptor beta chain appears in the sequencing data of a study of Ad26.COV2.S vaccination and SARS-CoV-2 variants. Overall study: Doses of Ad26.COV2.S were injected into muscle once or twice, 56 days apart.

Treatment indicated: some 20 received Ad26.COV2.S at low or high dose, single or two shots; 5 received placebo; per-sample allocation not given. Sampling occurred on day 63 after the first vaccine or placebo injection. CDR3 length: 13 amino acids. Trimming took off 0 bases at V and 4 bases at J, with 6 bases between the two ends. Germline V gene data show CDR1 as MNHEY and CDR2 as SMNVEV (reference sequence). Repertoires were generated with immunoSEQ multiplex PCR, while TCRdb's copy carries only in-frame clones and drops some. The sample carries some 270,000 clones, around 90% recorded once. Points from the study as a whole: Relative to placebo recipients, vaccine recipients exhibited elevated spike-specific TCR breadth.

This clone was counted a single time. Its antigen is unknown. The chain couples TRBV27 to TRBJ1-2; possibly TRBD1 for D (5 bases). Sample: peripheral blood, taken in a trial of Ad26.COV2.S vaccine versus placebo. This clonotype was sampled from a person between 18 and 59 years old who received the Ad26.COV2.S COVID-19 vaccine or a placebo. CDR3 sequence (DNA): TGTGCCAGCAGTTTATCGAGGGGCTATGGCTACACCTTC. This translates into CASSLSRGYGYTF.